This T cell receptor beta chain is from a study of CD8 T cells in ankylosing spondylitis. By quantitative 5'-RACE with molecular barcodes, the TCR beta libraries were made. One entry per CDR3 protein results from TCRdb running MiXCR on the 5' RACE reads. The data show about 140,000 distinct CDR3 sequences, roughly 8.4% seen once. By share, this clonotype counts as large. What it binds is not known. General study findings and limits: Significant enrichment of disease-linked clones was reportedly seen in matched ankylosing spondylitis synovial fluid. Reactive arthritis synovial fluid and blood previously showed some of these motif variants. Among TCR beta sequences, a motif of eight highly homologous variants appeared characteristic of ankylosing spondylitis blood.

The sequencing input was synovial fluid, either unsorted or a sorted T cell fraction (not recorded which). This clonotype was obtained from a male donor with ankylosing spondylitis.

DNA for the CDR3: TGCGCCAGCAGCTTGGAGGGTGGGTCCTACAATGAGCAGTTCTTC. Translating gives CASSLEGGSYNEQFF. This chain uses TRBV5-1 with TRBJ2-1; D unresolved. Germline CDR1 reads SGHRS; CDR2 reads YFSETQ. The CDR3 has 15 amino acids. Trimming took off 0 bases at V and 1 base at J, with 8 bases between the two ends.